Included here is one TCR beta chain sequence, with context. TCRdb's copy holds only in-frame clones and misses some; the assay was immunoSEQ multiplex PCR. Of some 120,000 clones listed, just under 85% are singletons. The sample is drawn from a study of blood T cell repertoires in COVID-19. The CDR3 totals 14 residues. V was trimmed by 4 bases and J by 4 bases, leaving 13 bases between them. In germline, CDR1 is SGHTS, CDR2 YDEGEE. The rearrangement uses TRBV5-8 and TRBJ2-3; no clear D. This TCR came from a woman between 45 and 60 years old with acute or convalescent COVID-19. Sequencing was done on a sample of peripheral blood. The CDR3: CASSRTDTADTQYF. CDR3 nucleotide sequence: TGTGCCAGCAGCCGTACAGACACTGCAGATACGCAGTATTTT. Combining the CDR3 with reference TRBV5-8 and TRBJ2-3 gives the whole variable domain EAGVTQSPTHLIKTRGQQATLRCSPISGHTSVYWYQQALGLGLQFLLWYDEGEERNRGNFPPRFSGRQFPNYSSELNVNALELEDSALYLCASSRTDTADTQYFGPGTRLTVL.